These 23 T cell receptor beta chains came from one sample sequenced in a study of T-cell memory formation after mild COVID-19. Each CDR3 protein gets one entry after TCRdb re-called the 5' RACE reads with MiXCR. The top ten clones hold approximately 21% of a sample with about 350,000 distinct CDR3 sequences, about an eighth of them seen once. What was sequenced was PBMCs or a T cell subset sorted from them (not recorded which). The receptors were gathered from a man aged 18 to 35 who had mild COVID-19 (a few samples of this study predate the infection). Cell type and time point are not known.

Ten or more counts support this clonotype. V usage is TRBV5-4 and J usage is TRBJ1-2; a weak D match, TRBD1 (5 bases). CDR3 length: 14 residues. Between the trimmed V and J ends, which lost 5 bases and 1 base, there was a span of 12 bases. Germline CDR1 and CDR2: SGHNT and YYREEE (reference sequence). This chain's CDR3 is CASRMGDRNYGYTF. The CDR3 DNA reads as TGTGCCAGCAGAATGGGGGACCGTAACTATGGCTACACCTTC.

This chain joins TRBV12-3 or TRBV12-4 and TRBJ2-1; D unclear. The V and J ends lost 3 bases and 6 bases respectively, with 15 bases between them. The CDR3 has 15 amino acids. The CDR3 sequence is CASSFGRNPSNEQFF. As DNA, the CDR3 is TGTGCCAGCAGTTTCGGACGAAACCCCAGCAATGAGCAGTTCTTC.

This clonotype was recorded a few times. The chain employs TRBV6-5 and TRBJ1-2; possible D gene TRBD1, 5 bases. CDR3 length equals 12 residues. CDR1 is MNHEY and CDR2 is SVGAGI in the germline V gene. V gave up 4 bases and J gave up 8 bases, with 11 bases separating them. The CDR3 DNA reads as TGTGCCAGCAGTTCCCGGGACGGAGGCTACACCTTC. Protein product: CASSSRDGGYTF.

A few counts support this clonotype. The chain recombines TRBV4-1 with TRBJ2-3; D might be TRBD1 or TRBD2, each matching 5 bases. This CDR3 is 17 amino acids long. Germline CDR1 is MGHRA and CDR2 is YSYEKL. The ends were cut back, 0 bases at V and 4 bases at J, with 17 bases in the middle. CDR3 protein: CASSQDQGRPIADTQYF. As DNA, the CDR3 is TGCGCCAGCAGCCAAGATCAGGGACGACCTATAGCAGATACGCAGTATTTT.

This chain connects TRBV19 to TRBJ2-7, with D maybe TRBD2 (6 bases). Germline CDR1 and CDR2: LNHDA and SQIVND (reference sequence). This CDR3 comprises 15 residues. V lost 4 bases to trimming and J lost 3 bases, with 16 bases between them. The CDR3 nucleotides read TGTGCCAGTAGTACCGTCCCTTCCGGGGGCTACGAGCAGTACTTC. As protein: CASSTVPSGGYEQYF. The entire variable domain, with the rest obtained from reference TRBV19 and TRBJ2-7, is as follows: DGGITQSPKYLFRKEGQNVTLSCEQNLNHDAMYWYRQDPGQGLRLIYYSQIVNDFQKGDIAEGYSVSREKKESFPLTVTSAQKNPTAFYLCASSTVPSGGYEQYFGPGTRLTVT.

The chain carries TRBV7-9 and TRBJ2-7; D is tentatively TRBD1 or TRBD2 (5 bases each). V gave up 5 bases and J gave up 5 bases, with 13 bases separating them. The CDR3 is 13 residues long. The germline V gene has CDR1 SEHNR and CDR2 FQNEAQ (reference sequence). The CDR3 bases are TGTGCCAGCAGCCACCCCTTGGGGGACGAGCAGTACTTC. This codes for CASSHPLGDEQYF.

This clonotype was detected a few times. The chain recombines TRBV7-8 with TRBJ2-2; no clear D gene. Looked up from germline, CDR1 is SGHVS and CDR2 is FQNEAQ. The germline V and J ends were trimmed by 1 base and 6 bases, with 9 bases remaining between them. The length of the CDR3 is 14 residues. The CDR3 nucleotides are TGTGCCAGCAGCTTAGTAGTGGTCGCCGGGGAGCTGTTTTTT. This gives the protein CASSLVVVAGELFF.

The sample holds a few counts of this clonotype. The chain's CDR3 is CASSSSGTGEAFF. The CDR3 DNA is TGTGCCAGCAGTTCTTCCGGGACGGGAGAAGCTTTCTTT. The J gene is TRBJ1-1, the V gene TRBV27; tentative D call: TRBD1 (5 bases). This CDR3 has 13 amino acids. Germline V gene lookup returns CDR1 MNHEY and CDR2 SMNVEV (reference sequence). Trimming shortened V by 4 bases and J by 8 bases, and 14 bases separated the two germline ends.

This clonotype was counted only a few times. This chain joins TRBV5-4 and TRBJ2-1; 7 bases agree with TRBD1. Germline V lookup: CDR1 SGHNT, CDR2 YYREEE (reference sequence). J was trimmed by 0 bases and V by 1 base; bases with no gene match: 1. The CDR3 loop spans 15 amino acids. In DNA, the CDR3 is TGTGCCAGCAGCTTGAGGGGGCCCTCCTACAATGAGCAGTTCTTC. It encodes CASSLRGPSYNEQFF.

This clonotype occurred a few times. The chain couples TRBV2 to TRBJ2-7, with TRBD2 matching over 7 bases. Germline values: CDR1 SNHLY, CDR2 FYNNEI. CDR3 length: 13 residues. J was trimmed by 3 bases and V by 8 bases; bases with no gene match: 7. The CDR3 is CASVRDYVYEQYV. The CDR3, as DNA: TGTGCCAGCGTGAGGGACTATGTCTACGAGCAGTACGTC.

The table lists this clonotype with a few counts. The chain employs TRBV5-8 and TRBJ2-3, with D hard to call. The germline V and J ends were trimmed by 7 bases and 0 bases, with 21 bases remaining between them. In germline, CDR1 is SGHTS, CDR2 YDEGEE. The CDR3 is 17 residues long. CDR3 in amino acids: CASCEDRVFESTDTQYF. For the CDR3, the DNA is TGTGCCAGCTGCGAGGACCGGGTTTTCGAGAGCACAGATACGCAGTATTTT.

The chain recombines TRBV27 with TRBJ1-5; the match to TRBD1 covers 7 bases. The V gene end was trimmed by 5 bases and the J gene end by 2 bases; junction bases not matched to a gene: 15. The CDR3 loop spans 18 amino acids. The germline V gene encodes CDR1 MNHEY and CDR2 SMNVEV (reference sequence). This CDR3 reads CASSLTGAPTIGNQPQHF. CDR3 DNA: TGTGCCAGCAGTCTAACAGGGGCCCCAACAATCGGCAATCAGCCCCAGCATTTT.

The rearrangement links TRBV6-1 to TRBJ1-2, with D unresolved. Germline V CDR1 and CDR2: MNHNS, SASEGT. V lost 3 bases to trimming and J lost 5 bases, with 7 bases between them. The length of the CDR3 is 12 residues. CDR3 sequence (DNA): TGTGCCAGCAGTGAGCCAGCTTATGGCTACACCTTC. This translates into CASSEPAYGYTF.

The rearrangement uses TRBV12-3 or TRBV12-4 and TRBJ1-5, with D tentatively TRBD1 (5 bases). The CDR3 extends over 15 amino acids. Trimming removed 10 bases at V and 2 bases at J, with 18 bases between. CDR3 in DNA: TGTGCCACCGCTTCGGGCGGGGGGGGCAATCAGCCCCAGCATTTT. Translation gives CATASGGGGNQPQHF.

The J gene is TRBJ1-3, the V gene TRBV5-4; D ambiguous. CDR1 and CDR2 from the germline V gene are SGHNT and YYREEE (reference sequence). The CDR3 loop spans 14 amino acids. Between the trimmed V and J ends, which lost 2 bases and 0 bases, there was a span of 6 bases. As DNA, the CDR3 is TGTGCCAGCAGCTTCGGCAGCTCTGGAAACACCATATATTTT. Protein product: CASSFGSSGNTIYF. The full variable domain, rest sourced from reference TRBV5-4 and TRBJ1-3, is ETGVTQSPTHLIKTRGQQVTLRCSSQSGHNTVSWYQQALGQGPQFIFQYYREEENGRGNFPPRFSGLQFPNYSSELNVNALELDDSALYLCASSFGSSGNTIYFGEGSWLTVV.

This clonotype was detected a few times. The V call is TRBV7-9, the J call TRBJ2-2; 7 bases align to TRBD2. The CDR3 length is 15 residues. CDR1 is SEHNR and CDR2 is FQNEAQ in the germline V gene (reference sequence). Germline trimming cut 2 bases from V and 4 bases from J; bases unmatched to any gene: 4. The chain's CDR3 is CASSLRSGITGELFF. The CDR3 nucleotides read TGTGCCAGCAGCTTACGCAGCGGGATCACCGGGGAGCTGTTTTTT.

This clonotype was detected ten times or more. The J gene is TRBJ2-3, the V gene TRBV18; 7 bases line up with TRBD2. Looked up from germline, CDR1 is KGHSH and CDR2 is LQKENI. The CDR3 is 14 amino acids. The V and J ends lost 5 bases and 4 bases, in that order; junction bases with no gene match: 6. CDR3 loop: CASSSTGRPDTQYF. The CDR3 DNA is TGTGCCAGCTCATCCACCGGGAGGCCAGATACGCAGTATTTT.

The gene calls are TRBV4-2 and TRBJ2-5; no definite D call. Germline-derived CDR1 and CDR2 are LGHNA and YNFKEQ. The CDR3 contains 17 residues. Trimming left V 0 bases short and J 4 bases short, with 18 bases between. CDR3 sequence reads: CASSQESRRADLETQYF. The CDR3, as DNA: TGTGCCAGCAGCCAAGAATCCAGACGGGCGGATCTAGAGACCCAGTACTTC.

This clonotype was counted only a few times. V usage is TRBV7-2 and J usage is TRBJ2-1, with a tentative D call TRBD1 (7 bases). CDR1 and CDR2 (germline): SGHTA, FQGNSA. V shed 6 bases and J shed 0 bases, with 12 bases lying between them. The CDR3 consists of 15 residues. The CDR3, as DNA: TGTGCCAGCAGGCGGGACAGTAGCTCCTACAATGAGCAGTTCTTC. Its translation is CASRRDSSSYNEQFF.

This sequence joins TRBV7-9 and TRBJ2-7; TRBD1 matches 7 bases. The CDR3 has 15 residues. CDR1 and CDR2 from the germline V gene are SEHNR and FQNEAQ (reference sequence). Unmatched junction bases numbered 6, after V lost 1 base and J lost 3 bases. CDR3 sequence reads: CASSLVRGRLYEQYF. The CDR3 DNA reads TGTGCCAGCAGCTTAGTTAGGGGGCGCCTCTACGAGCAGTACTTC.

This clonotype was observed many times. The chain carries TRBV23-1 and TRBJ2-3; D could derive from TRBD1 or TRBD2 (6 bases each). TRBV23-1 is an ORF; its function is uncertain. Trimming shortened V by 3 bases and J by 3 bases, and 19 bases separated the two germline ends. The CDR3 sequence is 17 residues long. CDR3 sequence: CASSHTGAGQGTDTQYF. CDR3 DNA: TGCGCCAGCAGTCACACCGGGGCGGGGCAGGGGACAGATACGCAGTATTTT.

This clonotype was counted only a few times. V is TRBV7-2 and J is TRBJ1-6; perhaps TRBD1 as D (5 bases). Per the germline V gene, CDR1 is SGHTA and CDR2 is FQGNSA. This CDR3 is 15 amino acids long. Trimming removed 3 bases from V and 9 bases from J, with 15 bases in between. CDR3 nucleotides: TGTGCCAGCAGCTTTCCCATGGGGGGAAGTTCACCCCTCCACTTT. Translation: CASSFPMGGSSPLHF. Together with reference TRBV7-2 and TRBJ1-6, the CDR3 gives the full variable domain: GAGVSQSPSNKVTEKGKDVELRCDPISGHTALYWYRQSLGQGLEFLIYFQGNSAPDKSGLPSDRFSAERTGGSVSTLTIQRTQQEDSAVYLCASSFPMGGSSPLHFGNGTRLTVT.

The chain employs TRBV4-3 and TRBJ2-3, with D perhaps matching TRBD1 (6 bases). Germline V gives CDR1 LGHNA, CDR2 YSLEER. Trimming left V 0 bases short and J 7 bases short, with 14 bases between. The CDR3 covers 15 residues. The CDR3 protein is CASSQEVGAAYTQYF. The CDR3 DNA is TGCGCCAGCAGCCAAGAAGTGGGGGCAGCCTATACGCAGTATTTT.